This T cell receptor beta chain was found in a study of T cells expressing NK-cell markers. Each CDR3 protein gets one entry in TCRdb, which reprocessed the 5' RACE reads and gives no DNA. The sample's table shows about 260,000 distinct CDR3 sequences. This CDR3 has 13 residues. The material sequenced was blood T cells: a sorted CD56 or NKG2C T cell subset, CD4+ or CD8+ T cells, or bulk PBMC T cells (not recorded which). The clonotype comes from a woman aged 18-69 years in good health. The V and J genes are TRBV12-3 or TRBV12-4 and TRBJ1-2. CDR3: CASSLGGTDGYTF.